The 22 T cell receptor beta chains below all came from one sample that was sequenced in a study of T cell responses to AZD1222 COVID-19 vaccine. Produced via immunoSEQ multiplex PCR; TCRdb's table is partial and in-frame only. The sample carries approximately 170,000 clones, approximately 86% recorded once. The sample was peripheral blood, taken 28 days after the second AZD1222 dose. The receptors shown here come from an adult who received the AZD1222 COVID-19 vaccine.

The chain uses TRBV18 and TRBJ1-1; 8 nucleotides align to TRBD1. Trimming removed 7 bases from V and 1 base from J; junction bases left unmatched: 20. There are 19 residues in the CDR3. In germline, CDR1 is KGHSH, CDR2 LQKENI. The CDR3 loop is CASFTSPGGQVGKNTEAFF. The CDR3 DNA follows: TGTGCCAGCTTCACATCCCCAGGGGGCCAGGTCGGCAAGAACACTGAAGCTTTCTTT.

The gene calls are TRBV19 and TRBJ2-3; TRBD1 is a possible D gene (6 bases). CDR1 and CDR2 from the germline V gene are LNHDA and SQIVND (reference sequence). The CDR3 runs to 15 residues. Trimming took 6 bases from V and 3 from J, leaving 16 bases between them. The CDR3 loop reads CASRISRGVTDTQYF. In DNA form, the CDR3 reads TGTGCCAGTAGAATCTCCAGGGGCGTGACAGATACGCAGTATTTT.

The chain links TRBV7-6 to TRBJ2-2; no reliable D call. CDR3 length: 14 amino acids. Germline CDR1 reads SGHVS; CDR2 reads FNYEAQ. Between the trimmed V and J ends, which lost 2 bases and 4 bases, there was a span of 8 bases. The CDR3 sequence is CASSLNPGTGELFF. Written as DNA, the CDR3 is TGTGCCAGCAGCTTAAATCCAGGCACCGGGGAGCTGTTTTTT.

The CDR3 protein is CASSLDIGQGYEQYF. The DNA for the CDR3 is TGTGCCAGCAGCTTAGATATCGGACAGGGATACGAGCAGTACTTC. J is TRBJ2-7 and V is TRBV11-3; 8 bases match TRBD1. The V segment lost 0 bases and the J segment 4 bases; nucleotides outside the gene matches: 5. Germline V CDR1 and CDR2: SGHNT, YENEEA. The CDR3 covers 15 residues.

The chain combines TRBV27 with TRBJ2-1; 9 bases line up with TRBD2. The V gene end was trimmed by 5 bases and the J gene end by 0 bases; junction bases not matched to a gene: 5. Germline lookup yields CDR1 MNHEY and CDR2 SMNVEV (reference sequence). CDR3 size: 16 residues. The CDR3 loop is CASSPSSGDSYNEQFF. In nucleotides, the CDR3 is TGTGCCAGCAGTCCTTCTAGCGGGGACTCCTACAATGAGCAGTTCTTC.

The CDR3 DNA reads as TGTGCCAGTAGCCACAGGGGGTCCGCAGATACGCAGTATTTT. Protein product: CASSHRGSADTQYF. This chain joins TRBV19 and TRBJ2-3; 8 bases are a match to TRBD1. Losses at the gene ends were 6 bases for V and 4 bases for J; bases not matched to a gene: 6. This CDR3 comprises 14 residues. Germline-derived CDR1 and CDR2 are LNHDA and SQIVND (reference sequence). Full variable domain (rest looked up from reference TRBV19 and TRBJ2-3): DGGITQSPKYLFRKEGQNVTLSCEQNLNHDAMYWYRQDPGQGLRLIYYSQIVNDFQKGDIAEGYSVSREKKESFPLTVTSAQKNPTAFYLCASSHRGSADTQYFGPGTRLTVL.

J is TRBJ1-2 and V is TRBV29-1; D may be TRBD1 (6 bases). This CDR3 has 16 amino acids. Germline lookup yields CDR1 SQVTM and CDR2 ANQGSEA. The V end lost 0 bases, the J end lost 0 bases, and 14 bases lay between the germline ends. CDR3: CSVEDRGSGPNYGYTF. In DNA, the CDR3 is TGCAGCGTTGAAGATAGGGGGTCTGGACCTAACTATGGCTACACCTTC.

This clone was recorded at least ten times. The V call is TRBV28, the J call TRBJ1-5; D call uncertain. Trimming left V 1 base short and J 1 base short, with 5 bases between. This CDR3 is 14 amino acids long. Per germline, CDR1 MDHEN and CDR2 SYDVKM. CDR3 DNA: TGTGCCAGCAGTTTATTTCACAGCAATCAGCCCCAGCATTTT. This encodes CASSLFHSNQPQHF.

The genes are TRBV19 and TRBJ1-5, with 7 bases identical to TRBD1. This CDR3 region has 15 residues. The V segment lost 5 bases and the J segment 2 bases; nucleotides outside the gene matches: 6. Germline V CDR1 and CDR2: LNHDA, SQIVND (reference sequence). The DNA for the CDR3 is TGTGCCAGTAGTTTCCTCGGGACAGGCAATCAGCCCCAGCATTTT. This gives the protein CASSFLGTGNQPQHF. Full variable domain (remainder filled in from reference TRBV19 and TRBJ1-5): DGGITQSPKYLFRKEGQNVTLSCEQNLNHDAMYWYRQDPGQGLRLIYYSQIVNDFQKGDIAEGYSVSREKKESFPLTVTSAQKNPTAFYLCASSFLGTGNQPQHFGDGTRLSIL.

V usage is TRBV3-1 (or the pseudogene TRBV3-2) and J usage is TRBJ1-2; the D is unclear. This CDR3 contains 15 residues. The V end lost 4 bases, the J end lost 5 bases, and 17 bases lay between the germline ends. Germline-derived CDR1 and CDR2 are LGHDT and YNNKEL (reference sequence). CDR3 in DNA: TGTGCCAGCAGCCCACTGTCACGAACTCAGTATGGCTACACCTTC. This gives the protein CASSPLSRTQYGYTF.

The CDR3 nucleotides read TGTGCCAGCAGCAAAACCAGTCCACCCCACGGGGATGGGACTGAAGCTTTCTTT. This sequence encodes CASSKTSPPHGDGTEAFF. This chain links TRBV21-1 with TRBJ1-1. TRBV21-1 is reported as a pseudogene. The CDR3 runs 18 residues.

This clone was recorded a few times. The J gene is TRBJ2-5, the V gene TRBV3-1 (or the pseudogene TRBV3-2); 11 positions agree with TRBD2. This CDR3 contains 18 residues. Looked up from germline, CDR1 is LGHDT and CDR2 is YNNKEL (reference sequence). The V and J ends lost 0 bases and 2 bases, in that order; junction bases with no gene match: 8. The CDR3 loop is CASSQDKTSGGGQETQYF. Here the CDR3 DNA reads TGTGCCAGCAGCCAAGATAAAACTAGCGGGGGAGGGCAAGAGACCCAGTACTTC.

The chain employs TRBV6-5 and TRBJ1-3, with TRBD1 matching 7 bases. The junction had 5 bases not matched to a gene; V was cut back by 6 bases and J by 0 bases. The CDR3 is 15 residues long. Germline V lookup: CDR1 MNHEY, CDR2 SVGAGI. The CDR3 spells CASSRGQVSGNTIYF. Here the CDR3 DNA reads TGTGCCAGCAGCCGCGGACAGGTCTCTGGAAACACCATATATTTT.

The genes are TRBV9 and TRBJ2-7, with D possibly being TRBD1 or TRBD2 (5 bases each). The ends were cut back, 6 bases at V and 0 bases at J, with 13 bases in the middle. The germline gives CDR1 SGDLS, CDR2 YYNGEE. This CDR3 is built from 14 residues. CDR3 DNA: TGTGCCAGCACCATGGGACCTTTCTCCTACGAGCAGTACTTC. It encodes CASTMGPFSYEQYF.

The chain combines TRBV6-4 with TRBJ2-7; D is uncertain. The CDR3 loop spans 14 amino acids. Trimming took off 0 bases at V and 2 bases at J, with 8 bases between the two ends. Per germline, CDR1 MRHNA and CDR2 SNTAGT. The CDR3 DNA follows: TGTGCCAGCAGTGACTCATGCAGGACCTACGAGCAGTACTTC. Translated, it gives CASSDSCRTYEQYF.

The chain is built from TRBV6-2 or TRBV6-3 and TRBJ2-7, with D perhaps TRBD1 (6 bases). Looked up from germline, CDR1 is MNHEY and CDR2 is SVGEGT. V was clipped by 0 bases and J by 3 bases, with 12 bases between them. There are 15 residues in the CDR3. CDR3 nucleotide sequence: TGTGCCAGCAGTTACTCCGGGACACTAGACTACGAGCAGTACTTC. Its translation: CASSYSGTLDYEQYF.

This clone was recorded once. The chain uses TRBV5-1 and TRBJ1-2, with 8 bases lining up with TRBD1. Unmatched junction bases numbered 6, after V lost 4 bases and J lost 4 bases. There are 14 residues in the CDR3. Per the germline V gene, CDR1 is SGHRS and CDR2 is YFSETQ. This CDR3 is CASSVQGESYGYTF. The CDR3 DNA reads as TGCGCCAGCAGCGTACAGGGGGAAAGCTATGGCTACACCTTC.

This chain joins TRBV6-5 and TRBJ1-6; D is uncertain. CDR1 and CDR2 (germline): MNHEY, SVGAGI. CDR3 size: 14 residues. Trimming took off 6 bases at V and 0 bases at J, with 6 bases between the two ends. CDR3 in amino acids: CASRKSSYNSPLHF. DNA for the CDR3: TGTGCCAGCAGAAAAAGCTCCTATAATTCACCCCTCCACTTT.

The V call is TRBV7-8, the J call TRBJ2-5, with D perhaps matching TRBD1 or TRBD2 (5 bases each). Between the trimmed V and J ends, which lost 0 bases and 2 bases, there was a span of 25 bases. Per germline, CDR1 SGHVS and CDR2 FQNEAQ. The length of the CDR3 is 20 residues. CDR3 nucleotides: TGTGCCAGCAGCTTAGCCAAGATAACTACCCTGGGACGAACTCAAGAGACCCAGTACTTC. This encodes CASSLAKITTLGRTQETQYF.

The chain combines TRBV19 with TRBJ2-7; weak D call: TRBD1 (6 bases). The V end was cut by 0 bases, the J end by 9 bases, with 15 bases between. This CDR3 is 14 amino acids long. CDR1 and CDR2 (germline): LNHDA, SQIVND (reference sequence). The CDR3 DNA is TGTGCCAGTAGTATAGACCCGGGACACCCGACGCAGTACTTC. It yields the protein CASSIDPGHPTQYF.

V is TRBV28 and J is TRBJ2-7; no definite D call. The V gene's germline CDR1 is MDHEN and CDR2 SYDVKM. V gave up 2 bases and J gave up 3 bases, with 14 bases separating them. This CDR3 region has 15 residues. The CDR3 sequence is CASSLLAVGDYEQYF. CDR3 in DNA: TGTGCCAGCAGTTTACTCGCAGTTGGGGACTACGAGCAGTACTTC.

This clone came up a few times. This chain uses TRBV5-6 with TRBJ1-2; D perhaps matches TRBD1 (5 bases). Germline CDR1 and CDR2: SGHDT and YYEEEE. V lost 0 bases and J lost 2, with 8 bases in between. This CDR3 is built from 14 residues. CDR3 DNA sequence: TGTGCCAGCAGCTTGGTCCGGGACAACTATGGCTACACCTTC. Translated: CASSLVRDNYGYTF.